These T cell receptor beta chains were read from a single sample in a study of blood T cells in healthy people across ages. TCRdb independently ran MiXCR on the 5' RACE reads; one entry per CDR3 protein. The data hold over 1,500,000 distinct CDR3 sequences, with more than 35% observed a single time. The sequenced sample was blood. The receptors were sampled from a human donor in good health. Each CDR3 is given with its conserved first and last residue. D genes are given only for firm matches. Some rows mark clone size as missing; the rest say once, few, many or name a class of expanded clone.

CDR3	DNA	J	D	V	size
CAGSFNRGRNYGYTF	TGTGCCGGCAGCTTCAACAGGGGTAGGAACTATGGCTACACCTTC	TRBJ1-2	TRBD1	TRBV7-2	-
CSARRTGLAKNIQYF	TGCAGTGCCCGACGGACAGGGCTAGCCAAAAACATTCAGTACTTC	TRBJ2-4	TRBD1	TRBV20-1	few
CASSTGQSFSTDTQYF	TGCGCCAGCAGCACCGGACAATCCTTTAGCACAGATACGCAGTATTTT	TRBJ2-3	-	TRBV5-1	-
CASSRSGGYIQYF	TGTGCCAGCAGTAGAAGCGGGGGATACATTCAGTACTTC	TRBJ2-4	TRBD2	TRBV6-1	-
CSASSSGVTDTQYF	TGCAGTGCTAGTTCTAGCGGGGTGACAGATACGCAGTATTTT	TRBJ2-3	TRBD2	TRBV20-1	-
CSARGGGEANEQFF	TGCAGTGCCCGGGGGGGCGGGGAGGCCAATGAGCAGTTCTTC	TRBJ2-1	TRBD2	TRBV20-1	-
CASSLWPIVQETQYF	TGTGCCAGCAGCTTATGGCCAATCGTACAAGAGACCCAGTACTTC	TRBJ2-5	-	TRBV7-2	-
CASSVGGVYEQYF	TGTGCCAGCAGCGTAGGCGGTGTCTATGAGCAGTACTTC	TRBJ2-7	-	TRBV9	few
CAINLGETYEQYF	TGTGCCATCAATCTGGGTGAGACCTACGAGCAGTACTTC	TRBJ2-7	-	TRBV10-3	many
CSARGASPGGEKPQHF	TGCAGTGCTAGAGGGGCATCCCCAGGGGGTGAGAAGCCCCAGCATTTT	TRBJ1-5	TRBD1	TRBV20-1	-
CASRSTGSSPYEQYF	TGTGCCAGCAGAAGTACCGGGAGCTCTCCTTACGAGCAGTACTTC	TRBJ2-7	-	TRBV28	-
CASSLARGGRGGGVDTQYF	TGTGCCAGCAGCTTAGCGAGAGGAGGACGGGGGGGAGGTGTGGATACGCAGTATTTT	TRBJ2-3	TRBD2	TRBV7-2	few
CASSLGGQSQPQHF	TGTGCCAGCAGCTTAGGGGGGCAGAGTCAGCCCCAGCATTTT	TRBJ1-5	-	TRBV7-9	-
CASSYLGTEIYEQYF	TGTGCCAGCAGCTACCTCGGGACAGAGATCTACGAGCAGTACTTC	TRBJ2-7	TRBD1	TRBV2	-
CASSPLLGGDTEAFF	TGTGCCAGCAGTCCCCTTCTTGGGGGGGACACTGAAGCTTTCTTT	TRBJ1-1	-	TRBV12-3/TRBV12-4	-
CASSISQDRDPISYGYTF	TGTGCCAGCAGCATCTCTCAGGACAGGGACCCGATTAGCTATGGCTACACCTTC	TRBJ1-2	-	TRBV21-1	-
CSARVRGVGEKLFF	TGCAGTGCTAGAGTGAGGGGCGTTGGTGAAAAACTGTTTTTT	TRBJ1-4	-	TRBV20-1	-
CASSYRGNQNIQYF	TGTGCCAGCAGTTACAGAGGGAACCAAAACATTCAGTACTTC	TRBJ2-4	-	TRBV6-5	many
CASSLSPGTVYGYTF	TGCGCCAGCAGCCTATCCCCTGGGACAGTTTATGGCTACACCTTC	TRBJ1-2	TRBD1	TRBV4-3	-
CSAIPWGGGFEQYF	TGCAGTGCTATCCCGTGGGGGGGGGGATTCGAGCAGTACTTC	TRBJ2-7	TRBD2	TRBV20-1	-
CASSLATGRISYEQYF	TGTGCCAGCAGCTTGGCTACAGGGAGAATATCCTACGAGCAGTACTTC	TRBJ2-7	-	TRBV7-2	-
CASSFIGAQGRREQFF	TGTGCCAGCAGTTTTATCGGCGCCCAGGGACGGAGGGAGCAGTTCTTC	TRBJ2-1	-	TRBV12-3/TRBV12-4	-
CASSPGQGAAGRQYF	TGTGCCAGCAGCCCGGGACAGGGGGCTGCAGGACGTCAGTACTTC	TRBJ2-4	TRBD1	TRBV4-2	few
CSAQRHGGASETKYF	TGCAGTGCTCAACGTCACGGGGGGGCCTCAGAGACCAAGTACTTC	TRBJ2-5	TRBD2	TRBV20-1	-
CSARDPNRGQEQYF	TGCAGTGCTAGGGACCCAAACAGGGGTCAAGAGCAGTACTTC	TRBJ2-5	TRBD1	TRBV20-1	few
CASSNPASGGGTDTQYF	TGTGCCAGCAGCAACCCAGCTAGCGGGGGGGGCACAGATACGCAGTATTTT	TRBJ2-3	TRBD2	TRBV7-6	few
CASMQPGTEETQYF	TGTGCCAGCATGCAGCCGGGGACAGAAGAGACCCAGTACTTC	TRBJ2-5	TRBD1	TRBV7-9	-
CAWSVPRGQSNEKLFF	TGTGCCTGGAGTGTCCCCAGGGGGCAGTCTAATGAAAAACTGTTTTTT	TRBJ1-4	TRBD1	TRBV30	-
CASSHPTRGMRETQYF	TGCGCCAGCAGCCATCCAACCCGAGGAATGAGAGAGACCCAGTACTTC	TRBJ2-5	-	TRBV4-1	few
CASSYTGGNSYEQYF	TGTGCCAGCAGCTACACTGGGGGGAACTCCTACGAGCAGTACTTC	TRBJ2-7	-	TRBV5-5	few
CASSFRLTSGEKPQYF	TGTGCCAGCAGTTTCCGTTTGACTAGCGGGGAAAAGCCCCAGTACTTC	TRBJ2-5	TRBD2	TRBV27	-
CASSIFGLAGGNSYNEQFF	TGTGCCAGCAGTATATTCGGACTAGCGGGGGGAAATTCGTACAATGAGCAGTTCTTC	TRBJ2-1	TRBD2	TRBV27	-
CASSTRGETQYF	TGTGCCAGCAGCACTAGGGGAGAGACCCAGTACTTC	TRBJ2-5	-	TRBV6-5	-
CASSRGANRAYNSPLHF	TGTGCCAGCAGCAGGGGAGCAAACCGGGCCTATAATTCACCCCTCCACTTT	TRBJ1-6	-	TRBV9	-
CSAPLDSNYGYTF	TGCAGTGCCCCTTTAGACAGCAACTATGGCTACACCTTC	TRBJ1-2	-	TRBV20-1	many
CASSPNTGEQYF	TGTGCCAGCAGCCCTAACACGGGCGAGCAGTACTTC	TRBJ2-7	-	TRBV7-3	few
CASSWRPNDSPLHF	TGTGCCAGCAGTTGGCGGCCTAATGATTCACCCCTCCACTTT	TRBJ1-6	-	TRBV6-5	-
CSAIEELNQPQHF	TGCAGTGCTATTGAGGAACTCAATCAGCCCCAGCATTTT	TRBJ1-5	-	TRBV20-1	-
CASSLEVGQEYLSYEQYF	TGTGCCAGCAGCTTAGAGGTCGGACAGGAGTACTTATCCTACGAGCAGTACTTC	TRBJ2-7	TRBD1	TRBV7-8	-
CASSLGDGGTEETQYF	TGCGCCAGCAGCTTGGGGGACGGGGGTACCGAAGAGACCCAGTACTTC	TRBJ2-5	-	TRBV5-1	-
CASKPWGRTSYGYTF	TGTGCCAGCAAGCCCTGGGGAAGGACCTCCTATGGCTACACCTTC	TRBJ1-2	-	TRBV11-2	few
CASSLVGSTGVGANVLTF	TGTGCCAGCAGCTTAGTGGGAAGCACGGGCGTGGGGGCCAACGTCCTGACTTTC	TRBJ2-6	-	TRBV7-9	few
CASSWGPEGSYEQYF	TGTGCCAGCAGTTGGGGGCCGGAGGGTTCCTACGAGCAGTACTTC	TRBJ2-7	-	TRBV28	few
CASSSPGGEDQPQHF	TGTGCCAGCAGTTCTCCGGGGGGGGAGGATCAGCCCCAGCATTTT	TRBJ1-5	-	TRBV28	-
CASSLGYRGDEQYF	TGTGCCAGCAGCTTAGGCTACAGGGGGGACGAGCAGTACTTC	TRBJ2-7	TRBD1	TRBV7-9	-
CASSLDGVQGELFF	TGCGCCAGCAGCTTGGATGGCGTCCAGGGGGAGCTGTTTTTT	TRBJ2-2	-	TRBV5-1	-
CASSQPSGGAYEQFF	TGCGCCAGCAGCCAACCTAGCGGGGGGGCCTATGAGCAGTTCTTC	TRBJ2-1	TRBD2	TRBV4-1	few
CSSGDGQETQYF	TGCAGCTCAGGAGACGGACAAGAGACCCAGTACTTC	TRBJ2-5	-	TRBV29-1	few
CASSQGDTYQPQHF	TGTGCCAGCAGCCAGGGGGACACCTATCAGCCCCAGCATTTT	TRBJ1-5	TRBD1	TRBV5-5	few
CASSLRKGTNNEQFF	TGTGCCAGCAGCTTGAGGAAGGGGACAAACAATGAGCAGTTCTTC	TRBJ2-1	-	TRBV7-9	-
CASSWGPPGSYEQYF	TGTGCCAGCAGTTGGGGTCCTCCCGGATCCTACGAGCAGTACTTC	TRBJ2-7	-	TRBV27	few